The source of this T cell receptor (beta chain) is a study of OX40 agonist ivuxolimab in advanced cancers. Study information: Three dose-escalation patients had partial responses: one with hepatocellular carcinoma and two with cutaneous melanoma. Study-level findings and limits: Clonal expansion from baseline to week 6 occurred in both CD4+ and CD8+ T cells.

Assay used: immunoSEQ multiplex PCR; TCRdb lists only in-frame clones, some missing. The sample yields about 73,000 clones, 88% seen once. Concerning this clone: The antigen is undetermined.

It was autoimmune disease history or systemic immunosuppression that excluded patients. The receptor was isolated from an adult with an advanced solid tumor such as melanoma, head and neck, liver or kidney cancer. Sequencing used CD4+ or CD8+ T cells sorted from blood, obtained in a trial of the OX40 agonist ivuxolimab.

The CDR3 nucleotides read TGTGCCAGCAGCCCACAATGGAGGGAGGGTTGGGCTGAGCAGTTCTTC. It codes for CASSPQWREGWAEQFF. The gene calls are TRBV7-2 and TRBJ2-1, with 7 bases identical to TRBD2. CDR3 length: 16 residues. Germline V gene sequence: CDR1 SGHTA, CDR2 FQGNSA. V gave up 5 bases and J gave up 9 bases; unmatched junction bases: 16.